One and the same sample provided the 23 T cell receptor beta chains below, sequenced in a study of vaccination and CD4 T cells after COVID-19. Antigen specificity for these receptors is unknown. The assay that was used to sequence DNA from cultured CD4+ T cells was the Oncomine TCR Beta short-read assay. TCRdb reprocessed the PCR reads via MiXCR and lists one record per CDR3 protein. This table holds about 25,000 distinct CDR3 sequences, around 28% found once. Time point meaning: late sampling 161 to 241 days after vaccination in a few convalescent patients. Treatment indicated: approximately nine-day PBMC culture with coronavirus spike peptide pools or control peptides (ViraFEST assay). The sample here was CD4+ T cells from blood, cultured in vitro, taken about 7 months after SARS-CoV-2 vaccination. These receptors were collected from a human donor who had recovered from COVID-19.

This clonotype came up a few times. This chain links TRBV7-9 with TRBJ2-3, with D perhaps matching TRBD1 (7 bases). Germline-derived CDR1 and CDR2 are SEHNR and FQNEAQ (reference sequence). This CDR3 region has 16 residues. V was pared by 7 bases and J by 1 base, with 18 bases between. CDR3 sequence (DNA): TGTGCCAGCACTCCAACGGAGGGGGCGGGCACAGATACGCAGTATTTT. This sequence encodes CASTPTEGAGTDTQYF.

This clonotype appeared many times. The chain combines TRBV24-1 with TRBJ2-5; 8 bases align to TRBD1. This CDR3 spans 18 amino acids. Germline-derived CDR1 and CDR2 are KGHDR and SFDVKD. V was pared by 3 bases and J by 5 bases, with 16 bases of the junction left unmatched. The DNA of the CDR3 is TGTGCCACCAGTGATACTGTCCCGACGGACAGGGCCCAGGAGACCCAGTACTTC. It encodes CATSDTVPTDRAQETQYF.

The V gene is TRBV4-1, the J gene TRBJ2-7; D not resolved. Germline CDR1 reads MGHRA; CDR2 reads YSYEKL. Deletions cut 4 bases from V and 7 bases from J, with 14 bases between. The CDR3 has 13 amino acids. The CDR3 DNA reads TGCGCCAGCAGCCCCCGCCGACTGGGTGAGCAGTACTTC. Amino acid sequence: CASSPRRLGEQYF.

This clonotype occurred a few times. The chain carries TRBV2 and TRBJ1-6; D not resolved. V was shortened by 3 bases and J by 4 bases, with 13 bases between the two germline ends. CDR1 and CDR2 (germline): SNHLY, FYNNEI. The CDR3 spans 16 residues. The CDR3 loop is CASSEGWRVYNSPLHF. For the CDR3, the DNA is TGTGCCAGCAGTGAGGGTTGGAGGGTTTATAATTCACCCCTCCACTTT.

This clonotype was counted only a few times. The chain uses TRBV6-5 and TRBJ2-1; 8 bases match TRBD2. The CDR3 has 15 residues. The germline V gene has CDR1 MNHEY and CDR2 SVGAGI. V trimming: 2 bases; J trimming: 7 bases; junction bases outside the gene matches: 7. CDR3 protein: CASSYSGSGANEQFF. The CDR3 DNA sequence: TGTGCCAGCAGTTACAGCGGGAGTGGGGCGAATGAGCAGTTCTTC.

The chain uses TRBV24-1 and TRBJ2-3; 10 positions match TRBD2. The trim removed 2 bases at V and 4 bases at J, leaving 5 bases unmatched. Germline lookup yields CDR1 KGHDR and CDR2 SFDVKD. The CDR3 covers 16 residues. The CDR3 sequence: CATSDSASGSSDTQYF. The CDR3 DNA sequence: TGTGCCACCAGTGATTCAGCTAGCGGGAGCTCAGATACGCAGTATTTT.

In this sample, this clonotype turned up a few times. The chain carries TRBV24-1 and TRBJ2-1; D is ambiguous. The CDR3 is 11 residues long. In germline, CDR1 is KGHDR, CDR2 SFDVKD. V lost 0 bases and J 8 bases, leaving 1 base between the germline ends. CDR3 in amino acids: CATSDLYEQFF. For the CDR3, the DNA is TGTGCCACCAGTGATTTGTATGAGCAGTTCTTC.

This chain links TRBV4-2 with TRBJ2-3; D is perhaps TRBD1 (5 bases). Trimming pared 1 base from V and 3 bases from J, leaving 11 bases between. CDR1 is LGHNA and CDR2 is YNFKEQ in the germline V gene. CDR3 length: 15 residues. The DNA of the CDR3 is TGTGCCAGCAGCCAAGTAGCAGGGTTGACAGATACGCAGTATTTT. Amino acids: CASSQVAGLTDTQYF.

This CDR3 is CSALGDSPYEQYF. CDR3 DNA: TGCAGCGCGCTAGGGGATTCCCCCTACGAGCAGTACTTC. The genes are TRBV29-1 and TRBJ2-7; D is possibly TRBD1 (5 bases). Germline CDR1 reads SQVTM; CDR2 reads ANQGSEA. The CDR3 loop spans 13 amino acids. Between the trimmed V and J ends, which lost 7 bases and 2 bases, there was a span of 15 bases.

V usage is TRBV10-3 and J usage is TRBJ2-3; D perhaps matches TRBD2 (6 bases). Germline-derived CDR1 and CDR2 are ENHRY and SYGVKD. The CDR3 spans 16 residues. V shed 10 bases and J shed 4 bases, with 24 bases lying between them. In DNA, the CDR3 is TGTGCCACGATTTCCGGGACCCTCGGCGGGGCAGATACGCAGTATTTT. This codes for CATISGTLGGADTQYF.

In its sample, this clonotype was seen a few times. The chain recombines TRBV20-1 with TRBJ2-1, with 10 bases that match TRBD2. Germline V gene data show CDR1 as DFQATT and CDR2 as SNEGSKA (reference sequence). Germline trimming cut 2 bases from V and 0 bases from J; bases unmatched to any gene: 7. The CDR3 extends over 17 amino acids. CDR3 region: CSARTLAGGRSYNEQFF. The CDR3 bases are TGCAGTGCTAGAACATTAGCGGGAGGCCGCTCCTACAATGAGCAGTTCTTC.

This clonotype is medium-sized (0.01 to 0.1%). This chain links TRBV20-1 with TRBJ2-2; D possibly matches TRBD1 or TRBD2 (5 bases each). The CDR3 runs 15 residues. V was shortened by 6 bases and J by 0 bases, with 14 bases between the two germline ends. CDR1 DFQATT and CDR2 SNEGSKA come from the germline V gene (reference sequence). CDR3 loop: CSATPWDANTGELFF. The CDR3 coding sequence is TGCAGTGCGACCCCCTGGGACGCGAACACCGGGGAGCTGTTTTTT.

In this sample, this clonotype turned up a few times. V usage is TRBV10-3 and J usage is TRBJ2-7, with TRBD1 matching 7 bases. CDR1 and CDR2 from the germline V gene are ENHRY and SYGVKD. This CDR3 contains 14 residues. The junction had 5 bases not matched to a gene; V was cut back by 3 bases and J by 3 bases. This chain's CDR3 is CAISEFRDSYEQYF. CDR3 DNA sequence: TGTGCCATCAGTGAATTCCGGGACAGCTACGAGCAGTACTTC.

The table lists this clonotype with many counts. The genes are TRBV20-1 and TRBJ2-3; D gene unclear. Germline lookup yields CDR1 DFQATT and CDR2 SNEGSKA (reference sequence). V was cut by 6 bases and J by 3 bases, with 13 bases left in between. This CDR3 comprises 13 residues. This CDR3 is CSAPGPGTDTQYF. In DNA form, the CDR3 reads TGCAGTGCACCGGGCCCTGGGACAGATACGCAGTATTTT.

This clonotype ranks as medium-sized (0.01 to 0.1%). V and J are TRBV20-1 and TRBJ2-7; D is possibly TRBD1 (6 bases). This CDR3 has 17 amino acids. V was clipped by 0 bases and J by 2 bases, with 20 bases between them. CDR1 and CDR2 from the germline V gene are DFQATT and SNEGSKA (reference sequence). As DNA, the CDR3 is TGCAGTGCTAGAGATCTTGGCCCGCAGGGGCCGACCTACGAGCAGTACTTC. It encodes CSARDLGPQGPTYEQYF.

CDR3 amino acids: CSAPIGTGFQETQYF. As DNA, the CDR3 is TGCAGTGCCCCCATAGGGACAGGGTTTCAAGAGACCCAGTACTTC. The rearrangement uses TRBV20-1 and TRBJ2-5; TRBD1 agrees at 9 bases. The germline V gene encodes CDR1 DFQATT and CDR2 SNEGSKA (reference sequence). CDR3 length: 15 residues. J was trimmed by 2 bases and V by 6 bases; bases with no gene match: 10.

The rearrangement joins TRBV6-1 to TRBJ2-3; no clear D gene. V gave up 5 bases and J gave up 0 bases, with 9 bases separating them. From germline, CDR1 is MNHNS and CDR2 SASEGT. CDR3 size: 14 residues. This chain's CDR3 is CASSHRTSTDTQYF. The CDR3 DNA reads TGTGCCAGCAGTCATCGGACCAGCACAGATACGCAGTATTTT.

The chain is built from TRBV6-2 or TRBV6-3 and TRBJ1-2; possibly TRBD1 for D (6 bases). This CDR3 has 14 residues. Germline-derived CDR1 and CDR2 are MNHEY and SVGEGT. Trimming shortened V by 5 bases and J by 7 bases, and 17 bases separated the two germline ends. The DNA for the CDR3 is TGTGCCAGCAGTGACTGGGTAGGACAGACTGGCTACACCTTC. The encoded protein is CASSDWVGQTGYTF.

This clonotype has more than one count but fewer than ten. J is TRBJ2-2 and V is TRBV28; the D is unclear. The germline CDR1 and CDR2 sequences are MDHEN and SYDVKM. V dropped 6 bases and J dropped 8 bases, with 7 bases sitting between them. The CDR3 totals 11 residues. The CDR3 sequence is CASRDLGELFF. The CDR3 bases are TGTGCCAGCAGGGATTTGGGGGAGCTGTTTTTT.

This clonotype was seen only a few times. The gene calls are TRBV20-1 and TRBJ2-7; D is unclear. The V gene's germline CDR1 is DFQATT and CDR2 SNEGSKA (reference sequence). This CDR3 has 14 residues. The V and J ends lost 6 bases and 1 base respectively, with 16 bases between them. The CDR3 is CSAYQVLTSYEQYF. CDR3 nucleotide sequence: TGCAGTGCGTACCAGGTTCTTACTTCCTACGAGCAGTACTTC.

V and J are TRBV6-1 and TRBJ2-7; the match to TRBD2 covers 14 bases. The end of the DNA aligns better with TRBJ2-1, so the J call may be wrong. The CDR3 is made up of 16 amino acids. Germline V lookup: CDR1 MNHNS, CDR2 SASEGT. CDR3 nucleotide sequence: TGTGCCAGCAGTCTCTTAGGGACTAGCGGGAGTAATGAGCAGTTCTTC. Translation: CASSLLGTSGSNEQFF.

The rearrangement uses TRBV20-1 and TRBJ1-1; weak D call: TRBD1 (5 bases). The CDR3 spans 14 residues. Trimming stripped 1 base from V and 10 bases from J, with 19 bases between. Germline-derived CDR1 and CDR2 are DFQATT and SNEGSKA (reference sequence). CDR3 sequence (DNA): TGCAGTGCTAGAGTTTTGCAGGGTGTTTCTTCAGCTTTCTTT. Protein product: CSARVLQGVSSAFF.

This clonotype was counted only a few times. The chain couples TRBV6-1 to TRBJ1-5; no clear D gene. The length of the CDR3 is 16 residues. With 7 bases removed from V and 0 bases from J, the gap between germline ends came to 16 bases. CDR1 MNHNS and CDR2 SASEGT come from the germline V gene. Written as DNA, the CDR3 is TGTGCCAGCACTAAATATCGGGCGGATAGCAATCAGCCCCAGCATTTT. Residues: CASTKYRADSNQPQHF.